The 32 T cell receptor beta chains below were found in one sample sequenced in a study of glioma-infiltrating T cells after dendritic cell vaccination. The assay was immunoSEQ multiplex PCR, and TCRdb's table has in-frame clones only and misses some. Here the sample spans about 110,000 clones, nearly 90% being singletons. Time point indicated: after dendritic cell vaccination, including at tumor progression/relapse. The source was blood, collected after dendritic cell vaccination. The receptors were gathered from a human donor with glioblastoma.

This chain uses TRBV5-1 with TRBJ2-5; TRBD2 matches 14 bases. The germline CDR1 and CDR2 sequences are SGHRS and YFSETQ. J lost 5 bases, V lost 7 bases, and 4 bases had no gene match. The CDR3 sequence is 14 residues long. CDR3 region: CASGLAGGRETQYF. CDR3 coding DNA: TGCGCCAGCGGACTAGCGGGAGGAAGGGAGACCCAGTACTTC.

This clone was seen only a few times. The chain joins TRBV27 to TRBJ1-1; TRBD1 matches 7 bases. Germline-derived CDR1 and CDR2 are MNHEY and SMNVEV (reference sequence). The CDR3 totals 13 residues. V shed 6 bases and J 8 bases; nucleotides not matched to a gene: 9. CDR3 DNA sequence: TGTGCCAGCAGCCCTAGGGACAGCCAAGAAGCTTTCTTT. Amino acids: CASSPRDSQEAFF.

This rearrangement joins TRBV9 to TRBJ2-2, with 12 positions matching TRBD2. This CDR3 region has 16 residues. With 3 bases clipped from V and 4 bases from J, the junction kept 4 bases outside the gene matches. Germline CDR1 SGDLS, CDR2 YYNGEE. In DNA, the CDR3 is TGTGCCAGCAGCGATGGACTAGCGGGAATCACCGGGGAGCTGTTTTTT. This translates into CASSDGLAGITGELFF. The variable domain in full, with the rest retrieved from reference TRBV9 and TRBJ2-2, is DSGVTQTPKHLITATGQRVTLRCSPRSGDLSVYWYQQSLDQGLQFLIQYYNGEERAKGNILERFSAQQFPDLHSELNLSSLELGDSALYFCASSDGLAGITGELFFGEGSRLTVL.

This clone was counted once. V gene TRBV5-4 combines with J gene TRBJ2-5; 8 bases are a match to TRBD2. Germline V gives CDR1 SGHNT, CDR2 YYREEE (reference sequence). With 4 bases clipped from V and 2 bases from J, the junction kept 7 bases outside the gene matches. The CDR3 contains 15 residues. The CDR3 coding sequence is TGTGCCAGCAGCCCTCCGGGGGGGGCACAAGAGACCCAGTACTTC. Protein: CASSPPGGAQETQYF. Full variable domain (remainder filled in from reference TRBV5-4 and TRBJ2-5): ETGVTQSPTHLIKTRGQQVTLRCSSQSGHNTVSWYQQALGQGPQFIFQYYREEENGRGNFPPRFSGLQFPNYSSELNVNALELDDSALYLCASSPPGGAQETQYFGPGTRLLVL.

The chain joins TRBV10-3 to TRBJ2-1; D unresolved. V was clipped by 3 bases and J by 2 bases, with 8 bases between them. The germline CDR1 and CDR2 sequences are ENHRY and SYGVKD. There are 14 residues in the CDR3. For the CDR3, the DNA is TGTGCCATCAGTGATCAGCGAACCTACAATGAGCAGTTCTTC. Translated, it gives CAISDQRTYNEQFF.

The gene calls are TRBV6-1 and TRBJ1-1; D gene ambiguous. CDR3 size: 13 residues. V shed 4 bases and J shed 1 base, with 7 bases lying between them. Looked up from germline, CDR1 is MNHNS and CDR2 is SASEGT. The CDR3 loop is CASSGSRNTEAFF. CDR3 nucleotides: TGTGCCAGCAGTGGAAGTAGGAACACTGAAGCTTTCTTT.

This chain joins TRBV27 and TRBJ2-7; 9 nucleotides line up with TRBD2. V gave up 7 bases and J gave up 7 bases; unmatched junction bases: 8. The CDR3 loop spans 13 amino acids. Germline V gives CDR1 MNHEY, CDR2 SMNVEV (reference sequence). CDR3 in amino acids: CASKNSGRREQYF. CDR3 DNA sequence: TGTGCCAGCAAAAATAGCGGGAGAAGGGAGCAGTACTTC.

The genes are TRBV7-8 and TRBJ1-3, with TRBD1 matching 7 bases. With V trimmed by 5 bases and J by 2 bases, 3 bases remained unmatched. The CDR3 extends over 14 amino acids. Germline values: CDR1 SGHVS, CDR2 FQNEAQ. CDR3 nucleotides: TGTGCCAGCAGCCTGGGGACAGCTGGAAACACCATATATTTT. Residues: CASSLGTAGNTIYF.

The rearrangement uses TRBV11-3 and TRBJ1-4; possible D gene TRBD1, 5 bases. CDR1 is SGHNT, CDR2 YENEEA, per germline. The ends were cut back, 1 base at V and 5 bases at J, with 8 bases in the middle. This CDR3 contains 14 residues. CDR3: CASSLVGANEKLFF. The CDR3 region has the DNA TGTGCCAGCAGCTTAGTTGGGGCGAATGAAAAACTGTTTTTT.

This chain links TRBV19 with TRBJ1-2; 9 bases agree with TRBD1. From germline, CDR1 is LNHDA and CDR2 SQIVND (reference sequence). The CDR3 is made up of 13 amino acids. V shed 6 bases and J 6 bases; nucleotides not matched to a gene: 5. The CDR3 DNA reads as TGTGCCAGTAGCCTGGGACAGGGTCATGGCTACACCTTC. Residues: CASSLGQGHGYTF.

The CDR3 here is CAISPGTSSYNEQFF. The CDR3 DNA is TGTGCCATCAGCCCGGGAACGAGCTCCTACAATGAGCAGTTCTTC. The J gene is TRBJ2-1, the V gene TRBV10-3, with D tentatively TRBD2 (5 bases). The CDR3 extends over 15 amino acids. V was pared by 6 bases and J by 0 bases, with 12 bases between. Germline V gene sequence: CDR1 ENHRY, CDR2 SYGVKD.

This clone was detected once. The junction shows a germline mismatch at one end, possibly a read error. The genes are TRBV2 and TRBJ1-1; 8 bases match TRBD1. There are 13 residues in the CDR3. Germline V lookup: CDR1 SNHLY, CDR2 FYNNEI. DNA of the CDR3: TGTGCCAGCAGTAGGATTTCAGGGGGCGTGGAACACTTT. Encoded protein: CASSRISGGVEHF.

V gene TRBV5-5 combines with J gene TRBJ2-5, with TRBD2 identical over 10 bases. V lost 0 bases to trimming and J lost 2 bases; unmatched junction nucleotides: 4. The CDR3 has 16 amino acids. Germline V gives CDR1 SGHKS, CDR2 YYEKEE (reference sequence). This chain's CDR3 is CASSLAVAGGQETQYF. The DNA for the CDR3 is TGTGCCAGCAGCTTGGCGGTAGCGGGAGGTCAAGAGACCCAGTACTTC.

The CDR3 nucleotides are TGTGCCAGCAGGCCCCTCGGGACTAGCGGGGGGGCCCGCAATGAGCAGTTCTTC. This sequence encodes CASRPLGTSGGARNEQFF. This chain connects TRBV2 to TRBJ2-1; the match to TRBD2 covers 16 bases. The CDR3 is 18 amino acids. The V gene end was trimmed by 6 bases and the J gene end by 6 bases; junction bases not matched to a gene: 11. Germline V gene sequence: CDR1 SNHLY, CDR2 FYNNEI.

The rearrangement uses TRBV19 and TRBJ1-2; weak D call: TRBD1 (6 bases). Trimming cost V 3 bases and J 3 bases, with 8 bases left between them. CDR3 length: 13 residues. Germline CDR1 reads LNHDA; CDR2 reads SQIVND (reference sequence). The CDR3 reads CASSINRDYGYTF. The CDR3 nucleotides are TGTGCCAGTAGTATCAACAGGGACTATGGCTACACCTTC.

This clone was counted once. The rearrangement uses TRBV7-3 and TRBJ2-7; maybe TRBD2 (6 bases). The CDR3 contains 17 residues. CDR1 and CDR2 (germline): SGHTA, FQGTGA. Trimming pared 5 bases from V and 0 bases from J, leaving 20 bases between. In DNA form, the CDR3 reads TGTGCCAGCAGCCCCCCCAGGCCCGGGACTTACTCCTACGAGCAGTACTTC. Its translation is CASSPPRPGTYSYEQYF.

The rearrangement joins TRBV7-9 to TRBJ2-5, with D possibly being TRBD1 (6 bases). CDR1 and CDR2 (germline): SEHNR, FQNEAQ (reference sequence). The CDR3 extends over 12 amino acids. Trimming removed 6 bases at V and 5 bases at J, with 10 bases between. The chain's CDR3 is CASRQGDETQYF. The CDR3 coding sequence is TGTGCCAGCAGACAGGGTGACGAGACCCAGTACTTC. The full variable domain, in which reference TRBV7-9 and TRBJ2-5 provide the parts outside the CDR3, is DTGVSQNPRHKITKRGQNVTFRCDPISEHNRLYWYRQTLGQGPEFLTYFQNEAQLEKSRLLSDRFSAERPKGSFSTLEIQRTEQGDSAMYLCASRQGDETQYFGPGTRLLVL.

This sequence joins TRBV28 and TRBJ1-1; 7 nucleotides match TRBD1. Looked up from germline, CDR1 is MDHEN and CDR2 is SYDVKM. With V trimmed by 6 bases and J by 3 bases, 7 bases remained unmatched. The CDR3 contains 14 residues. CDR3 coding DNA: TGTGCCAGCAGGGCCGACAGGGAAGACACTGAAGCTTTCTTT. Translation: CASRADREDTEAFF.

V and J are TRBV30 and TRBJ1-5; D is perhaps TRBD1 (6 bases). There are 11 residues in the CDR3. Germline CDR1 GTSNPN, CDR2 SVGIG (reference sequence). Trimming took 1 base from V and 11 from J, leaving 9 bases between them. DNA of the CDR3: TGTGCCTGGAGTGAAGGGGGAGCCCAGCATTTT. This encodes CAWSEGGAQHF.

Only a few counts were recorded for this clone. The rearrangement uses TRBV21-1 and TRBJ1-2; the D call of TRBD1 is as the table states it, not checked on the DNA. TRBV21-1 is annotated as a pseudogene. The CDR3 runs 14 residues. Here the CDR3 DNA reads TGTGCCAGCAGCAAAGTTCGACAGTCTATGGGCTACACCTTC. Its translation: CASSKVRQSMGYTF.

This clone was seen only once. V usage is TRBV7-3 and J usage is TRBJ1-1; D gene unclear. Trimming stripped 2 bases from V and 4 bases from J, with 20 bases between. The germline V gene has CDR1 SGHTA and CDR2 FQGTGA. The CDR3 runs 17 residues. CDR3 bases: TGTGCCAGCAGCTTAGAGTCGGTTTGGACGGGGATCACTGAAGCTTTCTTT. It encodes CASSLESVWTGITEAFF.

The chain uses TRBV27 and TRBJ1-4; a weak D match, TRBD1 (6 bases). Germline loops: CDR1 MNHEY, CDR2 SMNVEV (reference sequence). The CDR3 has 15 amino acids. Trimming removed 3 bases at V and 2 bases at J, with 10 bases between. The CDR3 loop reads CASSLAGVTNEKLFF. The CDR3 DNA reads as TGTGCCAGCAGTTTGGCAGGGGTTACTAATGAAAAACTGTTTTTT.

The V gene is TRBV6-1, the J gene TRBJ2-3; 8 positions agree with TRBD1. The CDR3 is made up of 15 amino acids. Germline CDR1 reads MNHNS; CDR2 reads SASEGT. The V segment lost 2 bases and the J segment 2 bases; nucleotides outside the gene matches: 3. Here the CDR3 DNA reads TGTGCCAGCAGTGAAAGGACAGGGATCACAGATACGCAGTATTTT. Amino acids: CASSERTGITDTQYF.

The V and J genes are TRBV6-6 and TRBJ2-1, with 8 bases aligning to TRBD2. From germline, CDR1 is MNHNY and CDR2 SVGAGI (reference sequence). The trim removed 7 bases at V and 3 bases at J, leaving 11 bases unmatched. The CDR3 has 16 amino acids. The CDR3 is CASNSPLAGGYNEQFF. CDR3 DNA sequence: TGTGCCAGCAATTCCCCGCTAGCGGGCGGCTACAATGAGCAGTTCTTC.

The J gene is TRBJ1-5, the V gene TRBV30, with 8 bases aligning to TRBD1. Germline V CDR1 and CDR2: GTSNPN, SVGIG (reference sequence). The ends lost 0 bases at V and 6 bases at J; junction bases unmatched: 16. The CDR3 sequence is 18 residues long. DNA for the CDR3: TGTGCCTGGAGTGTTGGGTCTTTGCGGACAGGGCTCTCTCAGCCCCAGCATTTT. Translated, it gives CAWSVGSLRTGLSQPQHF.

The chain joins TRBV5-1 to TRBJ2-5, with 11 bases that match TRBD2. The germline V gene has CDR1 SGHRS and CDR2 YFSETQ. CDR3 size: 15 residues. J was trimmed by 3 bases and V by 4 bases; bases with no gene match: 5. CDR3 loop: CASSTALAGEETQYF. In nucleotides, the CDR3 is TGCGCCAGCAGCACCGCACTAGCGGGGGAAGAGACCCAGTACTTC. The full variable domain, with the rest looked up from reference TRBV5-1 and TRBJ2-5, is KAGVTQTPRYLIKTRGQQVTLSCSPISGHRSVSWYQQTPGQGLQFLFEYFSETQRNKGNFPGRFSGRQFSNSRSEMNVSTLELGDSALYLCASSTALAGEETQYFGPGTRLLVL.

V gene TRBV5-6 combines with J gene TRBJ2-7; 11 positions agree with TRBD1. The germline V gene has CDR1 SGHDT and CDR2 YYEEEE. The CDR3 loop spans 15 amino acids. V lost 4 bases, J lost 3 bases, and 6 bases stayed unmatched. CDR3 region: CASSGRDRGIYEQYF. CDR3 sequence (DNA): TGTGCCAGCAGCGGGAGGGACAGGGGGATCTACGAGCAGTACTTC.

The chain links TRBV5-1 to TRBJ2-2; D unclear. This CDR3 spans 14 amino acids. Germline CDR1 is SGHRS and CDR2 is YFSETQ. The V gene lost 0 bases and the J gene lost 1 base, with 4 bases spanning the gap. CDR3 coding DNA: TGCGCCAGCAGCTTGGGGCAGAACACCGGGGAGCTGTTTTTT. Its translation is CASSLGQNTGELFF.

This clone was recorded only once. The V and J genes are TRBV6-1 and TRBJ1-1; 11 nucleotides agree with TRBD1. V trimming: 7 bases; J trimming: 5 bases; junction bases outside the gene matches: 9. The length of the CDR3 is 15 residues. CDR1 and CDR2 (germline): MNHNS, SASEGT. CDR3 loop: CASIGQGASETEAFF. The DNA for the CDR3 is TGTGCCAGCATTGGACAGGGGGCGAGTGAAACTGAAGCTTTCTTT.

This chain links TRBV4-1 with TRBJ1-1; no clear D gene. The CDR3 length is 15 residues. Trimming shortened V by 2 bases and J by 0 bases, and 10 bases separated the two germline ends. The germline CDR1 and CDR2 sequences are MGHRA and YSYEKL. CDR3 bases: TGCGCCAGCAGCCAACCTTGGGCCATGAACACTGAAGCTTTCTTT. Translated: CASSQPWAMNTEAFF.

The genes are TRBV7-9 and TRBJ1-1; D is unclear. Germline lookup yields CDR1 SEHNR and CDR2 FQNEAQ (reference sequence). V was cut by 7 bases and J by 1 base, with 10 bases left in between. CDR3 length: 13 amino acids. CDR3 bases: TGTGCCAGCACCCGCTCAGGGAACACTGAAGCTTTCTTT. As protein: CASTRSGNTEAFF.

CDR3 in DNA: TGTGCCAGCAGTTCCTTGGGGAGGAATAATGAAAAACTGTTTTTT. Amino acid sequence: CASSSLGRNNEKLFF. The chain joins TRBV27 to TRBJ1-4; D ambiguous. CDR1 is MNHEY, CDR2 SMNVEV, per germline (reference sequence). The CDR3 has 15 residues. V was clipped by 4 bases and J by 4 bases, with 13 bases between them.